This T cell receptor beta chain is drawn from a study of blood T cell repertoires in COVID-19. Overall study: Nucleic acid was either cDNA or gDNA, and it came from T cells, B-cell-depleted T cells, or PBMCs.

Here immunoSEQ multiplex PCR was the method, and the copy in TCRdb shows in-frame clones only, minus some. The data contain nearly 350,000 clones, 65% to 85% of them singletons. Germline-derived CDR1 and CDR2 are SGHNT and YYREEE (reference sequence). CDR3 length equals 18 residues. Trimming took off 6 bases at V and 4 bases at J, with 28 bases between the two ends. Input material: peripheral blood. The sequence derives from a man between 25 and 39 years old with active or convalescent COVID-19. The rearrangement links TRBV5-4 to TRBJ1-2, with D tentatively TRBD1 (6 bases). The CDR3 nucleotides read TGTGCCAGCATACAAAGGTCGGGTGAGACAGGAGTTTTCTATGGCTACACCTTC. Translating it yields CASIQRSGETGVFYGYTF.